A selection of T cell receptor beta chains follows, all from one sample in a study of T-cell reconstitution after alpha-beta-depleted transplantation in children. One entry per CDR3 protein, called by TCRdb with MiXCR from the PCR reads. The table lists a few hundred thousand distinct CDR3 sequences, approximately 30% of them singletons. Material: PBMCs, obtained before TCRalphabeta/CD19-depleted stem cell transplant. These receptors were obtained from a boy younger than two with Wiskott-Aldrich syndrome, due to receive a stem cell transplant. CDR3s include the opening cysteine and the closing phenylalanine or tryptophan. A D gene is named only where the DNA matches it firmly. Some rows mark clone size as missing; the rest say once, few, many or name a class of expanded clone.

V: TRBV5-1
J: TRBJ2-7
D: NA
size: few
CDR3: CASSLEGSVYEQYF
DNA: TGCGCCAGCAGCTTGGAGGGGTCGGTGTACGAGCAGTACTTC

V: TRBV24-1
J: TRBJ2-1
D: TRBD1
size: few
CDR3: CATSDAGQDGLTYNEQFF
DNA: TGTGCCACCAGTGACGCTGGACAGGACGGCCTTACCTACAATGAGCAGTTCTTC

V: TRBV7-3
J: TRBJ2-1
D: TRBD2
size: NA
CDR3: CASSLTGGSGNEQFF
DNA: TGTGCCAGCAGCTTAACCGGCGGGAGCGGGAATGAGCAGTTCTTC

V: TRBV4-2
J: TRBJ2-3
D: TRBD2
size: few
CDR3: CASSQYAGTRIPDTQYF
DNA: TGTGCCAGCAGCCAGTACGCCGGGACTAGGATACCAGATACGCAGTATTTT

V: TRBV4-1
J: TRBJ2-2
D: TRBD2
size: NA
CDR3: CASSQDPGGRNGELFF
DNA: TGCGCCAGCAGCCAAGATCCGGGCGGGAGGAACGGGGAGCTGTTTTTT

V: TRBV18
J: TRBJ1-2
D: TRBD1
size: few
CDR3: CASSPDRPNYGYTF
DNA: TGTGCCAGCTCACCGGACAGGCCTAACTATGGCTACACCTTC

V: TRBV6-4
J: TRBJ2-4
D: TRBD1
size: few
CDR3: CASRAGTGIGKNIQYF
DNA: TGTGCCAGCAGAGCCGGGACAGGGATTGGTAAAAACATTCAGTACTTC

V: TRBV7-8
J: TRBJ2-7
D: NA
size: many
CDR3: CASSPDGSYEQYF
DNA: TGTGCCAGCAGCCCGGACGGCTCCTACGAGCAGTACTTC

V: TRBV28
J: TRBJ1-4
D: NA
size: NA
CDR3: CASSLPTGNEKLFF
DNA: TGTGCCAGCAGTTTACCGACTGGGAATGAAAAACTGTTTTTT

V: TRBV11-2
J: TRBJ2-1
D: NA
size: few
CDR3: CASSLVFGGSYNEQFF
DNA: TGTGCCAGCAGCTTAGTATTTGGGGGGAGCTACAATGAGCAGTTCTTC

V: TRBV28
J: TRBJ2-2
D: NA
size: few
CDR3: CASRALRATGELFF
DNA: TGTGCCAGCAGAGCCCTAAGGGCCACCGGGGAGCTGTTTTTT

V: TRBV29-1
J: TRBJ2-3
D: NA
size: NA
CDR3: CSVDLGTDTQYF
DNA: TGCAGCGTTGATCTGGGCACAGATACGCAGTATTTT

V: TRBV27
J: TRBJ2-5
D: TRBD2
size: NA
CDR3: CASSIRLAGVQETQYF
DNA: TGTGCCAGCAGTATCCGACTAGCGGGAGTTCAAGAGACCCAGTACTTC

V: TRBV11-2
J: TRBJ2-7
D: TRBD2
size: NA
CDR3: CASSSGLLVAGQAGEQYF
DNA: TGTGCCAGCAGCAGCGGACTTCTTGTAGCGGGCCAGGCGGGGGAGCAGTACTTC

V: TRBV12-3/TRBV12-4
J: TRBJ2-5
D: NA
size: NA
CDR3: CASSLVGGRVETQYF
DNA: TGTGCCAGCAGTTTAGTAGGGGGGCGAGTGGAGACCCAGTACTTC

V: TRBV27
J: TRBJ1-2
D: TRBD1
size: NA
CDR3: CASSLYSPGQGLRCYTF
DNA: TGTGCCAGCAGTCTATATTCCCCGGGACAGGGGCTACGATGCTACACCTTC

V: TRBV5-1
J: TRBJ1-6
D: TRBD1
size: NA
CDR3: CASSLRGRGNSPLHF
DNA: TGCGCCAGCAGCTTGCGGGGCAGGGGGAATTCACCCCTCCACTTT

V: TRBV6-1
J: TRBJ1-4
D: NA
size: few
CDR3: CASSEELTGRLKKLFF
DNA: TGTGCCAGCAGTGAAGAGCTGACAGGAAGGCTGAAGAAACTGTTTTTT

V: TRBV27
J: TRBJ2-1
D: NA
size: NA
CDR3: CASSFSVLGNEQFF
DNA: TGTGCCAGCAGTTTCAGCGTTCTCGGGAATGAGCAGTTCTTC

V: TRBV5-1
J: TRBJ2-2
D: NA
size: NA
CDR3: CASLEGGKFDTGELFF
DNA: TGCGCCAGCTTGGAAGGCGGGAAGTTCGACACCGGGGAGCTGTTTTTT

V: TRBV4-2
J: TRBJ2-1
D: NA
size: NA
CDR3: CASSLSSRDKQFF
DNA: TGTGCCAGCAGCCTCTCTAGCAGGGATAAGCAGTTCTTC

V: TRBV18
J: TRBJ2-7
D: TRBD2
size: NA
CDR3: CASSPGLAGGGEQYF
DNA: TGTGCCAGCTCACCGGGACTAGCGGGAGGGGGCGAGCAGTACTTC

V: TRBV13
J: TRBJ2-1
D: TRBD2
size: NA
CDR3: CASSLSALAGGRNNEQFF
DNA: TGTGCCAGCAGCTTATCGGCGCTAGCGGGAGGGAGAAACAATGAGCAGTTCTTC

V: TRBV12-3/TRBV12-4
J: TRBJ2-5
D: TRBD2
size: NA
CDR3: CASSLDGRLETQYF
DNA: TGTGCCAGCAGTCTCGACGGGAGGTTAGAGACCCAGTACTTC

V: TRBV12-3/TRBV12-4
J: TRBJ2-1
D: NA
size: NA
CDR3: CASSPRDSRSYNEQFF
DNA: TGTGCCAGCAGCCCAAGGGACTCACGCTCCTACAATGAGCAGTTCTTC

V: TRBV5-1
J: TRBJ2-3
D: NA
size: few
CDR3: CASSLAAGNRGDTQYF
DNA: TGCGCCAGCAGCTTGGCGGCGGGAAATCGCGGAGATACGCAGTATTTT

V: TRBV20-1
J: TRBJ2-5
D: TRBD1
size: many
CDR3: CRALVLVQGAKETQYF
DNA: TGCAGGGCCCTAGTTTTGGTACAGGGGGCTAAGGAGACCCAGTACTTC

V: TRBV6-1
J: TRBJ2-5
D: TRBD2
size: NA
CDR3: CASSVWGRADETQYF
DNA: TGTGCCAGCAGTGTATGGGGGAGGGCCGATGAGACCCAGTACTTC

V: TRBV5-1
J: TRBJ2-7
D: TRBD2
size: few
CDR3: CASSDGLAGGEQYF
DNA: TGCGCCAGCAGCGACGGACTAGCGGGAGGCGAGCAGTACTTC

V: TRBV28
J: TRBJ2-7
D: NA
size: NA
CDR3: CASNNPYEQYF
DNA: TGTGCCAGTAACAACCCCTACGAGCAGTACTTC

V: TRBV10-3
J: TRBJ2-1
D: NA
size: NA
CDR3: CAISEWSVEQFF
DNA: TGTGCCATCAGTGAGTGGTCGGTTGAGCAGTTCTTC

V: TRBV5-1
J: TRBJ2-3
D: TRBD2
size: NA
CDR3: CASSLAGTSGSGRTDTQYF
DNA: TGCGCCAGCAGCTTGGCCGGGACTAGCGGGAGCGGTAGGACAGATACGCAGTATTTT

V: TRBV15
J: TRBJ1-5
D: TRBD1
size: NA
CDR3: CATSTGQGFDQPQHF
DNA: TGTGCCACCAGCACGGGACAGGGGTTCGATCAGCCCCAGCATTTT

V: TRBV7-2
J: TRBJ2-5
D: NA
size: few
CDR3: CASSFLGSETQYF
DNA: TGTGCCAGCAGCTTCCTAGGGTCGGAGACCCAGTACTTC

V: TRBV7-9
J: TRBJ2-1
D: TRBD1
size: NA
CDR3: CASSLLSRGRPDEQFF
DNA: TGTGCCAGCAGCTTACTAAGCAGGGGGCGCCCGGATGAGCAGTTCTTC

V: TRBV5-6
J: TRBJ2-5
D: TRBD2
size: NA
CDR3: CASSLVDFGGMETQYF
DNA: TGTGCCAGCAGCTTGGTTGATTTCGGGGGGATGGAGACCCAGTACTTC

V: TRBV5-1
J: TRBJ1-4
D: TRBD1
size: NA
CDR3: CASSEGAFVGEKLFF
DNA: TGCGCCAGCAGCGAGGGGGCATTTGTGGGTGAAAAACTGTTTTTT

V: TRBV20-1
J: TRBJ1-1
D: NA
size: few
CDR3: CSARLQGIGTEAFF
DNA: TGCAGTGCTAGACTCCAGGGGATAGGCACTGAAGCTTTCTTT

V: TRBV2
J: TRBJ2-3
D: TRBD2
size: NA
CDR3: CASSPGLAGATDTQYF
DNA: TGTGCCAGCAGCCCCGGACTAGCGGGAGCAACAGATACGCAGTATTTT

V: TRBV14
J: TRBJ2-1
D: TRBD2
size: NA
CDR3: CASSQDSGRFYNEQFF
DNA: TGTGCCAGCAGCCAAGATAGCGGGAGGTTTTACAATGAGCAGTTCTTC